One sample yielded the 11 T cell receptor beta chains listed below, sequenced in a study of T-cell reconstitution after alpha-beta-depleted transplantation in children. A library of TCRbeta sequences, prepared with unique molecular identifiers, was generated. Each CDR3 protein is one row after TCRdb ran MiXCR on the PCR reads. The profile shows over 100,000 distinct CDR3 sequences, around 7.8% of them singletons. The source was PBMCs, collected before TCRalphabeta/CD19-depleted stem cell transplant. The receptors were gathered from a boy aged 2 to 9 with acute lymphoblastic leukemia, due to receive a stem cell transplant.

This clonotype was counted a few times. The chain carries TRBV11-2 and TRBJ1-2; no clear D. The CDR3 loop spans 13 amino acids. Trimming removed 4 bases at V and 13 bases at J, with 19 bases between. Germline V gene data show CDR1 as SGHAT and CDR2 as FQNNGV. The CDR3 DNA reads as TGTGCCAGCAGCTCCTCGAGTCAAGATCGGCTCACCTTC. It translates to CASSSSSQDRLTF.

The chain recombines TRBV18 with TRBJ2-5; 7 positions match TRBD1. The CDR3 runs to 16 residues. Germline V gives CDR1 KGHSH, CDR2 LQKENI. After removal of 3 bases from V and 1 base from J, the junction contained 8 bases not matched to a gene. The CDR3 nucleotides read TGTGCCAGCTCACCCCTTCTGGGACAGACCCAAGAGACCCAGTACTTC. Translating it yields CASSPLLGQTQETQYF.

This rearrangement joins TRBV6-4 to TRBJ2-3, with D perhaps TRBD1 or TRBD2 (6 bases each). This CDR3 region has 14 residues. Trimming took 6 bases from V and 1 from J, leaving 11 bases between them. CDR1 is MRHNA and CDR2 is SNTAGT in the germline V gene. The CDR3 bases are TGTGCCAGCAGATGGGGGGCGGGCACAGATACGCAGTATTTT. This translates into CASRWGAGTDTQYF.

This clonotype was picked up many times. The chain employs TRBV28 and TRBJ2-2; the match to TRBD2 covers 14 bases. The V gene end was trimmed by 6 bases and the J gene end by 3 bases; junction bases not matched to a gene: 18. Germline V lookup: CDR1 MDHEN, CDR2 SYDVKM. The CDR3 loop spans 21 amino acids. In DNA form, the CDR3 reads TGTGCCAGCAGGCGTCCCCCCGGGACTAGCGGGGGCCGACCGGACACCGGGGAGCTGTTTTTT. Translating gives CASRRPPGTSGGRPDTGELFF.

This clonotype came up many times. The chain carries TRBV5-1 and TRBJ2-7; 10 nucleotides match TRBD2. This CDR3 is 13 amino acids long. V shed 4 bases, J shed 3 bases, and the junction held 1 base outside the gene matches. The germline V gene has CDR1 SGHRS and CDR2 YFSETQ. In DNA form, the CDR3 reads TGCGCCAGCAGCCCTAGCGGGGGCTACGAGCAGTACTTC. This gives the protein CASSPSGGYEQYF.

In this sample, this clonotype turned up a few times. V gene TRBV12-3 or TRBV12-4 combines with J gene TRBJ2-1, with 8 bases that match TRBD2. V dropped 6 bases and J dropped 6; count of bases not matched to a gene: 7. CDR3 size: 14 residues. CDR3: CASRFHGGGNEQFF. The CDR3 coding sequence is TGTGCCAGCAGATTCCACGGGGGGGGCAATGAGCAGTTCTTC.

This clonotype showed up just a few times. This chain joins TRBV20-1 and TRBJ1-2; TRBD1 matches at 7 bases. The germline V gene has CDR1 DFQATT and CDR2 SNEGSKA (reference sequence). The V and J ends lost 5 bases and 8 bases, in that order; junction bases with no gene match: 14. The CDR3 totals 14 residues. In DNA form, the CDR3 reads TGCAGTGCTTACCCCTTTGACAGGGACTCGGGCTACACCTTC. This codes for CSAYPFDRDSGYTF.

This clonotype was observed a handful of times. This rearrangement joins TRBV2 to TRBJ1-2; 9 nucleotides align to TRBD1. The germline gives CDR1 SNHLY, CDR2 FYNNEI. This CDR3 has 14 residues. The V segment lost 6 bases and the J segment 2 bases; nucleotides outside the gene matches: 4. DNA of the CDR3: TGTGCCAGCAGATCCGGGACAGGGAACTATGGCTACACCTTC. Protein: CASRSGTGNYGYTF.

This sequence joins TRBV10-3 and TRBJ2-5, with TRBD2 matching over 7 bases. With V trimmed by 8 bases and J by 3 bases, 9 bases remained unmatched. The germline CDR1 and CDR2 sequences are ENHRY and SYGVKD. The CDR3 covers 14 residues. DNA of the CDR3: TGTGCCATCGGGGTGAGGGCGGGGGAAGAGACCCAGTACTTC. It is translated as CAIGVRAGEETQYF.

The V gene is TRBV20-1, the J gene TRBJ2-1; the D gene could be TRBD1 or TRBD2 (5 bases each). Per the germline V gene, CDR1 is DFQATT and CDR2 is SNEGSKA (reference sequence). CDR3 length: 14 residues. Trimming cost V 1 base and J 6 bases, with 13 bases left between them. CDR3 sequence (DNA): TGCAGTGCTAGAGGGGTTCGGGGACGCAATGAGCAGTTCTTC. Amino acid sequence: CSARGVRGRNEQFF.

Many counts were recorded for this clonotype. The chain recombines TRBV27 with TRBJ1-6, with TRBD1 identical over 11 bases. The CDR3 contains 16 residues. Per the germline V gene, CDR1 is MNHEY and CDR2 is SMNVEV (reference sequence). Trimming took 4 bases from V and 7 from J; bases not matched to a gene: 6. DNA of the CDR3: TGTGCCAGCAGTTCCGGGACAGGGGGATCCAATTCACCCCTCCACTTT. Translated: CASSSGTGGSNSPLHF.